These T cell receptor beta chains were read from a single sample in a study of blood T cells in healthy people across ages. A single record per CDR3 protein comes from TCRdb applying MiXCR to the 5' RACE reads. Of around 1.5 million distinct CDR3 sequences in the sample, about 31% were seen once. Specimen: blood. These receptors originate from a woman younger than 45 in good health. Each CDR3 is given with its conserved first and last residue. The order of the fields is D gene, clone size, J gene, V gene, CDR3 DNA, CDR3 protein. The D gene is left open where the match is weak. Only some rows state a clone size, as once, few, many or a class for expanded clones.

>TRBD1|NA|TRBJ1-1|TRBV27
TGTGCCAGCAGCCTCGGGACAGGGGTCTATGAAGCTTTCTTT
CASSLGTGVYEAFF
>TRBD2|NA|TRBJ2-1|TRBV6-1
TGTGCCAGCAGAAAGCGGGATGGGCGCCACAATGAGCAGTTCTTC
CASRKRDGRHNEQFF
>TRBD1|few|TRBJ2-1|TRBV20-1
TGCAGTGCTACCGGACAGGGCCGGTACAATGAGCAGTTCTTC
CSATGQGRYNEQFF
>NA|few|TRBJ1-1|TRBV12-5
TGTGCTAGTGGTTTGGTACCATTAGGAGGGGGAAACACTGAAGCTTTCTTT
CASGLVPLGGGNTEAFF
>TRBD2|NA|TRBJ2-1|TRBV5-1
TGCGCCAGCTCCTCGGGACTAGCGGGAATCCATGAGCAGTTCTTC
CASSSGLAGIHEQFF
>NA|NA|TRBJ1-2|TRBV20-1
TGCAGTGCTAGAGCCAGGGTAAACTATGGCTACACCTTC
CSARARVNYGYTF
>TRBD1|NA|TRBJ2-3|TRBV24-1
TGTGCCACCAGCCGGGACAGTTACACAGATACGCAGTATTTT
CATSRDSYTDTQYF
>TRBD2|few|TRBJ2-2|TRBV4-2
TGTGCCAGCAGCCAAGATCGGCGGGAGAGTAACACCGGGGAGCTGTTTTTT
CASSQDRRESNTGELFF
>TRBD2|NA|TRBJ2-7|TRBV20-1
TGCAGTGCTAGAGATAGCGGGGGGGCCTCCTACGAGCAGTACTTC
CSARDSGGASYEQYF
>TRBD1|few|TRBJ2-1|TRBV5-1
TGCGCCAGCAGCTTGGACCCGCAGGGGGTTGAGCAGTTCTTC
CASSLDPQGVEQFF
>TRBD2|NA|TRBJ2-1|TRBV7-3
TGTGCCAGCAGCTTTTCCGGGGTAGCGGGGTACAATGAGCAGTTCTTC
CASSFSGVAGYNEQFF
>TRBD2|NA|TRBJ2-1|TRBV2
TGTGCCAGCAGTGACCATCAGGCTAGCGGGAGTGTAAAGGGGTTCTTC
CASSDHQASGSVKGFF
>NA|NA|TRBJ1-2|TRBV21-1
TGTGCCAGCGCACTCAACGTGGGGCCTAACTATGGCTACACCTTC
CASALNVGPNYGYTF
>NA|few|TRBJ2-1|TRBV25-1
TGTGCCAGCAGTGGGAGTCGACTAGCAGGGGCCTACAATGAGCAGTTCTTC
CASSGSRLAGAYNEQFF
>NA|many|TRBJ2-5|TRBV4-1
TGCGCCAGCAGCCAAGATAGACAATCGGGCCAGTACTTC
CASSQDRQSGQYF
>TRBD2|many|TRBJ2-7|TRBV27
TGTGCCAGCAGTTATAGCGGGAGGGCCTACGAGCAGTACTTC
CASSYSGRAYEQYF
>TRBD1|NA|TRBJ2-3|TRBV12-3/TRBV12-4
TGTGCCAGCAGTTTAGTGGGACAGGGGCCTAGCACAGATACGCAGTATTTT
CASSLVGQGPSTDTQYF
>NA|many|TRBJ2-1|TRBV7-2
TGTGCCAGCAGCTTAGGGCCGGATATCTACAATGAGCAGTTCTTC
CASSLGPDIYNEQFF
>NA|many|TRBJ2-7|TRBV3-1
TGTGCCAGCAGCCAAGAACTCGACGAGCAGTACTTC
CASSQELDEQYF
>NA|NA|TRBJ2-1|TRBV7-3
TGTGCCAGCAGCTACGGGGGTACTAGCAATGAGCAGTTCTTC
CASSYGGTSNEQFF
>TRBD2|NA|TRBJ2-1|TRBV5-6
TGTGCCAGCAGCTCCCCGTCCCCAAGCGGGGGTCTGTACAATGAGCAGTTCTTC
CASSSPSPSGGLYNEQFF
>NA|NA|TRBJ2-3|TRBV7-6
TGTGTCAGCAGCTATGGCCTAGGCACAGATACGCAGTATTTT
CVSSYGLGTDTQYF
>TRBD1|NA|TRBJ1-1|TRBV5-1
TGCGCCAGCAGCGCGGGACAGGGCGTTCGCACTGAAGCTTTCTTT
CASSAGQGVRTEAFF
>NA|many|TRBJ2-7|TRBV10-3
TGTGCCATCAGCCTCGTTTATACCTACGAGCAGTACTTC
CAISLVYTYEQYF
>TRBD2|NA|TRBJ2-5|TRBV9
TGTGCCAGCAGCACGACTAGCGGGGATGAGACCCAGTACTTC
CASSTTSGDETQYF
>NA|few|TRBJ2-5|TRBV28
TGTGCCAGCGACGGGGGCGAGGAGACCCAGTACTTC
CASDGGEETQYF
>NA|NA|TRBJ2-7|TRBV7-2
TGTGCCAGCAGCCCCGGGGCCAGACCCGACTACGAGCAGTACTTC
CASSPGARPDYEQYF
>NA|NA|TRBJ2-7|TRBV4-1
TGCGCCAGCAGCCACCTAGGAGTGGGAGTTGAGGGCAAAAACATTCGGTACTTC
CASSHLGVGVEGKNIRYF
>TRBD2|NA|TRBJ2-3|TRBV15
TGTGCCACCAGCACCTCCGGAGGGACTACCATCACAGATACGCAGTATTTT
CATSTSGGTTITDTQYF
>TRBD1|NA|TRBJ2-7|TRBV25-1
TGTGCCAGCAGTGGACAGGGGCCGGGGGAGCAGTACTTC
CASSGQGPGEQYF
>TRBD2|NA|TRBJ2-7|TRBV3-1
TGTGCCAGCAGCCAAGATCGCAGCGGGAGGGCCTACGAGCAGTACTTC
CASSQDRSGRAYEQYF
>TRBD2|few|TRBJ2-1|TRBV28
TGTGCCAGCAGTCCCCTCGTGCGGGAGTATGGATACAATGAGCAGTTCTTC
CASSPLVREYGYNEQFF
>TRBD2|NA|TRBJ2-3|TRBV20-1
TGCAGTGCTAGACGTCCAGCGGGGAGCGGGGATACGCAGTATTTT
CSARRPAGSGDTQYF
>NA|NA|TRBJ2-5|TRBV11-2
TGTGCCAGCAGCTTAGGTCGGATTACACGAGAGACCCAGTACTTC
CASSLGRITRETQYF
>NA|NA|TRBJ2-5|TRBV30
TGTGCCTGGATTCCCCTTAAAGGCGAGACCCAGTACTTC
CAWIPLKGETQYF
>NA|NA|TRBJ2-2|TRBV7-9
TGTGCCAGCAGCCGGGGGCGGACAGAAAACACCGGGGAGCTGTTTTTT
CASSRGRTENTGELFF
>NA|few|TRBJ1-2|TRBV5-1
TGCGCCAGCAGCTTGTTATCAGGGGATGGCTACACCTTC
CASSLLSGDGYTF
>NA|many|TRBJ2-7|TRBV5-1
TGCGCCAGCAGGACTCCGGGACAAAACTACGAGCAGTACTTC
CASRTPGQNYEQYF
>NA|NA|TRBJ1-2|TRBV6-2/TRBV6-3
TGTGCCAGCAGTTACAACGCCCGGACAAACAACTATGGCTACACCTTC
CASSYNARTNNYGYTF
>TRBD1|many|TRBJ1-5|TRBV6-1
TGTGCCAGCAGTGCGCACAGGGGGGCTGGCAATCAGCCCCAGCATTTT
CASSAHRGAGNQPQHF
>NA|few|TRBJ2-7|TRBV20-1
TGCAGTGCTAGACAGGGGTTTGACTACGAGCAGTACTTC
CSARQGFDYEQYF
>TRBD1|NA|TRBJ1-5|TRBV6-6
TGTGCCAGCAGTTATTCATCAGGGGGAAGCAATCAGCCCCAGCATTTT
CASSYSSGGSNQPQHF
>TRBD1|NA|TRBJ2-4|TRBV7-2
TGTGCCAGCAGCCCCGGGACAGGTCCAGGGGGGACCAAAAACATTCAGTACTTC
CASSPGTGPGGTKNIQYF
>NA|few|TRBJ2-4|TRBV9
TGTGCCAGCAGCGTAGGGGGAGAAAACATTCAGTACTTC
CASSVGGENIQYF
>NA|NA|TRBJ1-1|TRBV4-1
TGCGCCAGCAGTCAACACTCAGCGAACACTGAAGCTTTCTTT
CASSQHSANTEAFF
>NA|NA|TRBJ2-1|TRBV14
TGTGCCAGCAGCCCCCACAGGGTGCCATACAATGAGCAGTTCTTC
CASSPHRVPYNEQFF
>NA|NA|TRBJ2-3|TRBV3-1
TGTGCCAGCAGCCAAGGGGTAGCAGGGTCGGGCACAGATACGCAGTATTTT
CASSQGVAGSGTDTQYF
>NA|few|TRBJ1-2|TRBV28
TGTGCCAGCATTCCCCGGACAGCGGGTCTCTATGGCTACACCTTC
CASIPRTAGLYGYTF
>NA|few|TRBJ1-4|TRBV3-1
TGTGCCAGCAGCCAGTTCTTCGGACAGCAGGAAAAACTGTTTTTT
CASSQFFGQQEKLFF
>TRBD1|NA|TRBJ2-3|TRBV27
TGTGCCAGCAGTTTATGGGGGGACAGGATCACAGATACGCAGTATTTT
CASSLWGDRITDTQYF
>TRBD2|NA|TRBJ2-3|TRBV7-2
TGTGCCAGCAGCTTAGAGGCGGGGGGCTTAGGAGATACGCAGTATTTT
CASSLEAGGLGDTQYF
>TRBD2|few|TRBJ2-5|TRBV5-5
TGTGCCAGCAGCTTGGGGACCGGGACTAGCGTAAGAGAGACCCAGTACTTC
CASSLGTGTSVRETQYF
>NA|few|TRBJ2-1|TRBV24-1
TGTGCCACGTCACCTTCGGGGCCCTACAATGAGCAGTTCTTC
CATSPSGPYNEQFF
>NA|NA|TRBJ2-7|TRBV6-5
TGTGCCAGCAGCCCGACTGTTACGGTCTTCTACGAGCAGTACTTC
CASSPTVTVFYEQYF
>NA|few|TRBJ2-5|TRBV27
TGTGCCAGCAGTTTAGAACCGGCAGGGTGGGAGACCCAGTACTTC
CASSLEPAGWETQYF
>NA|few|TRBJ2-5|TRBV5-4
TGTGCCAGCAGCTGGGCCTCGGGCGGAGGGGGGACCCAGTACTTC
CASSWASGGGGTQYF